These 29 T cell receptor beta chains share one sample of origin, sequenced in a study of cytomegalovirus exposure and HLA in healthy donors. The PCR used 60 Vbeta and 13 Jbeta primers. Clones were read by immunoSEQ multiplex PCR, and TCRdb kept only the in-frame ones, dropping some. The sample records about 160,000 clones, 65% to 80% being singletons. The sequencing input was PBMCs. The receptors stem from a woman aged 25 to 39 in good health and CMV-seronegative.

This clone was found a few times. The V and J genes are TRBV5-1 and TRBJ1-1; the match to TRBD1 covers 9 bases. The CDR3 runs to 16 residues. In germline, CDR1 is SGHRS, CDR2 YFSETQ. V lost 0 bases and J lost 7; bases outside the gene matches: 10. This CDR3 reads CASSLEGQGLSIEAFF. CDR3 coding DNA: TGCGCCAGCAGCTTGGAGGGACAGGGCCTGTCCATTGAAGCTTTCTTT.

This clone turned up a few times. The V and J genes are TRBV7-8 and TRBJ1-1, with TRBD1 matching over 11 bases. V lost 5 bases and J lost 8; bases outside the gene matches: 7. The CDR3 is 14 amino acids. Germline assignment: CDR1 SGHVS and CDR2 FQNEAQ. For the CDR3, the DNA is TGTGCCAGCAGCCAGAGGGACAGGGGGTCGGAAGCTTTCTTT. Its protein is CASSQRDRGSEAFF.

This clone showed up just a few times. The rearrangement links TRBV28 to TRBJ2-5, with D possibly matching TRBD2 (5 bases). The J call may be wrong; the DNA end is better matched by TRBJ2-7. The CDR3 is 13 residues long. Germline CDR1 is MDHEN and CDR2 is SYDVKM. The DNA of the CDR3 is TGTGCCAGCGAACTAGTTTTCGGCGACGAGCAGTACTTC. Its translation: CASELVFGDEQYF.

This clone has more than one count but fewer than ten. V gene TRBV6-5 combines with J gene TRBJ1-5, with 8 bases that match TRBD1. The V segment lost 6 bases and the J segment 5 bases; nucleotides outside the gene matches: 6. Germline CDR1 MNHEY, CDR2 SVGAGI. This CDR3 comprises 14 residues. CDR3 protein: CASRRGQGHQPQHF. The CDR3, as DNA: TGTGCCAGCAGACGAGGACAGGGCCATCAGCCCCAGCATTTT.

The V gene is TRBV6-5, the J gene TRBJ1-2; 8 bases line up with TRBD1. CDR1 is MNHEY and CDR2 is SVGAGI in the germline V gene. CDR3 size: 14 residues. The trim removed 2 bases at V and 6 bases at J, leaving 5 bases unmatched. CDR3 in amino acids: CASSYAGGKNGYTF. CDR3 bases: TGTGCCAGCAGTTACGCAGGGGGCAAGAATGGCTACACCTTC.

The V gene is TRBV6-1, the J gene TRBJ1-4; D possibly corresponds to TRBD1 (6 bases). Deletions cut 7 bases from V and 5 bases from J, with 14 bases between. Per the germline V gene, CDR1 is MNHNS and CDR2 is SASEGT. CDR3 length: 14 amino acids. CDR3 sequence: CASTPGGGNEKLFF. The CDR3 region has the DNA TGTGCCAGCACCCCTGGGGGCGGGAATGAAAAACTGTTTTTT.

This clone has just a few counts. The rearrangement links TRBV7-8 to TRBJ2-7, with 10 positions matching TRBD2. V lost 8 bases to trimming and J lost 4 bases; unmatched junction nucleotides: 11. This CDR3 has 15 amino acids. The germline V gene has CDR1 SGHVS and CDR2 FQNEAQ. The CDR3 sequence: CASARVASGGYEQYF. CDR3 sequence (DNA): TGTGCCAGCGCTCGGGTGGCTAGCGGGGGTTACGAGCAGTACTTC.

This chain connects TRBV5-1 to TRBJ1-4; D uncertain. The CDR3 is 13 amino acids. CDR1 and CDR2 (germline): SGHRS, YFSETQ. Trimming took off 0 bases at V and 7 bases at J, with 7 bases between the two ends. The CDR3, as DNA: TGCGCCAGCAGCTTGGCCGGAGGTGAAAAACTGTTTTTT. The encoded protein is CASSLAGGEKLFF.

Comments on this clone: An end of the junction differs from the germline gene, which may be a read error. The chain uses TRBV6-5 and TRBJ1-2; TRBD1 matches at 7 bases. This CDR3 is 14 amino acids long. The germline V gene encodes CDR1 MNHEY and CDR2 SVGAGI. The CDR3 spells CASRVQGQYAGYPF. CDR3 in DNA: TGTGCCAGCAGAGTACAGGGGCAGTATGCTGGCTACCCCTTC.

The chain uses TRBV18 and TRBJ2-7, with 15 bases matching TRBD2. The CDR3 totals 19 residues. CDR1 and CDR2 from the germline V gene are KGHSH and LQKENI. Losses at the gene ends were 3 bases for V and 1 base for J; bases not matched to a gene: 10. Here the CDR3 DNA reads TGTGCCAGCTCACCTATAACAGGACTAGCGGGAGGGCCGTCCTACGAGCAGTACTTC. It specifies CASSPITGLAGGPSYEQYF.

The V call is TRBV27, the J call TRBJ1-2, with unresolved D. Germline CDR1 is MNHEY and CDR2 is SMNVEV (reference sequence). This CDR3 comprises 15 residues. V shed 5 bases and J shed 5 bases, with 18 bases lying between them. CDR3 bases: TGTGCCAGCAGTACCACTGCTCCAGGAATTTATGGCTACACCTTC. It specifies CASSTTAPGIYGYTF.

In nucleotides, the CDR3 is TGTGCCAGCAGTCTAACGCCGTCCTATGCCCAGCATTTT. It codes for CASSLTPSYAQHF. The genes are TRBV6-5 and TRBJ1-5; D unresolved. Germline V gene lookup returns CDR1 MNHEY and CDR2 SVGAGI. Trimming left V 5 bases short and J 11 bases short, with 16 bases between. The CDR3 extends over 13 amino acids.

The chain links TRBV19 to TRBJ1-5; maybe TRBD1 (5 bases). CDR1 is LNHDA and CDR2 is SQIVND in the germline V gene (reference sequence). The CDR3 loop spans 14 amino acids. Trimming cost V 5 bases and J 2 bases, with 10 bases left between them. This chain's CDR3 is CASSPTGGNQPQHF. As DNA, the CDR3 is TGTGCCAGTAGTCCAACGGGGGGCAATCAGCCCCAGCATTTT.

The chain joins TRBV6-1 to TRBJ2-7; 7 bases match TRBD1. Trimming cost V 6 bases and J 1 base; bases outside gene matches: 6. Germline V lookup: CDR1 MNHNS, CDR2 SASEGT. The CDR3 totals 14 residues. The CDR3 DNA reads as TGTGCCAGCAGGGGGCAGGGGGTTTCCTACGAGCAGTACTTC. Translating it yields CASRGQGVSYEQYF.

J is TRBJ2-5 and V is TRBV30; 11 bases are a match to TRBD2. V was clipped by 5 bases and J by 4 bases; unmatched bases: 6. Germline values: CDR1 GTSNPN, CDR2 SVGIG (reference sequence). This CDR3 comprises 14 residues. This chain's CDR3 is CAWARGLAVETQYF. CDR3 bases: TGTGCCTGGGCGCGGGGACTAGCGGTAGAGACCCAGTACTTC. Full variable domain (remainder filled in from reference TRBV30 and TRBJ2-5): SQTIHQWPATLVQPVGSPLSLECTVEGTSNPNLYWYRQAAGRGLQLLFYSVGIGQISSEVPQNLSASRPQDRQFILSSKKLLLSDSGFYLCAWARGLAVETQYFGPGTRLLVL.

This clone was counted between two and nine times. This chain connects TRBV5-6 to TRBJ1-3; D not certain. V lost 1 base and J 4 bases, leaving 9 bases between the germline ends. Germline V CDR1 and CDR2: SGHDT, YYEEEE. The CDR3 covers 14 residues. CDR3 in amino acids: CASSLNTGGNTIYF. CDR3 in DNA: TGTGCCAGCAGCTTGAATACGGGGGGAAACACCATATATTTT.

This chain links TRBV9 with TRBJ2-5, with a weak D call TRBD2 (6 bases). The CDR3 is 17 residues long. The V end was cut by 2 bases, the J end by 4 bases, with 21 bases between. Germline CDR1 and CDR2: SGDLS and YYNGEE. The CDR3 loop reads CASSVEVGGVGGETQYF. CDR3 nucleotides: TGTGCCAGCAGCGTTGAAGTTGGTGGGGTCGGGGGAGAGACCCAGTACTTC.

The chain combines TRBV19 with TRBJ2-1, with 8 nucleotides matching TRBD2. The V and J ends lost 3 bases and 6 bases, in that order; junction bases with no gene match: 10. The CDR3 is 16 amino acids. The germline V gene has CDR1 LNHDA and CDR2 SQIVND (reference sequence). DNA for the CDR3: TGTGCCAGTAGTATCTCCGGGGGGGCCTTTCCCAATGAGCAGTTCTTC. This codes for CASSISGGAFPNEQFF.

The chain carries TRBV6-5 and TRBJ1-3; no definite D call. Per germline, CDR1 MNHEY and CDR2 SVGAGI. The CDR3 is 15 residues long. V was cut by 0 bases and J by 0 bases, with 6 bases left in between. CDR3: CASSYSRSSGNTIYF. The CDR3 bases are TGTGCCAGCAGTTACTCACGGAGCTCTGGAAACACCATATATTTT.

The chain is built from TRBV2 and TRBJ2-5; D gene uncertain. The CDR3 is made up of 17 amino acids. Germline lookup yields CDR1 SNHLY and CDR2 FYNNEI. V lost 5 bases, J lost 4 bases, and 23 bases lay in between. This CDR3 reads CASSYTLQTPSRETQYF. CDR3 DNA sequence: TGTGCCAGCAGTTACACCCTCCAGACACCATCGCGAGAGACCCAGTACTTC.

CDR3 sequence reads: CASSNEAPRDTEAFF. The CDR3 nucleotides are TGTGCCAGTAGTAATGAGGCGCCGCGGGACACTGAAGCTTTCTTT. This sequence joins TRBV19 and TRBJ1-1; D not resolved. Per germline, CDR1 LNHDA and CDR2 SQIVND (reference sequence). The CDR3 extends over 15 amino acids. The V end lost 4 bases, the J end lost 3 bases, and 15 bases lay between the germline ends.

The J gene is TRBJ1-2, the V gene TRBV5-1; D is unresolved. The CDR3 extends over 16 amino acids. Trimming took off 3 bases at V and 6 bases at J, with 21 bases between the two ends. Germline V CDR1 and CDR2: SGHRS, YFSETQ. CDR3 in DNA: TGCGCCAGCAGCTCCTTTCAAGGTACGCGCGGGGATGGCTACACCTTC. It encodes CASSSFQGTRGDGYTF. Full variable domain (remainder filled in from reference TRBV5-1 and TRBJ1-2): KAGVTQTPRYLIKTRGQQVTLSCSPISGHRSVSWYQQTPGQGLQFLFEYFSETQRNKGNFPGRFSGRQFSNSRSEMNVSTLELGDSALYLCASSSFQGTRGDGYTFGSGTRLTVV.

This chain's CDR3 is CASSYQQLASTDTQYF. The CDR3, as DNA: TGTGCCAGCAGTTACCAACAACTAGCTAGCACAGATACGCAGTATTTT. The chain carries TRBV6-5 and TRBJ2-3; maybe TRBD2 (6 bases). This CDR3 has 16 amino acids. The V gene lost 2 bases and the J gene lost 0 bases, with 12 bases spanning the gap. Germline V lookup: CDR1 MNHEY, CDR2 SVGAGI.

This rearrangement joins TRBV27 to TRBJ1-4; 7 bases match TRBD1. The CDR3 runs to 14 residues. J lost 6 bases, V lost 6 bases, and 7 bases had no gene match. The germline V gene encodes CDR1 MNHEY and CDR2 SMNVEV (reference sequence). CDR3 residues: CASSPPGGYEKLFF. The CDR3 DNA reads as TGTGCCAGCAGCCCCCCAGGGGGTTATGAAAAACTGTTTTTT.

This clone was counted between two and nine times. For the CDR3, the DNA is TGTGCCAGCCTCCCCCACAGTTCCGCTTTCCATGGCTACACCTTC. Translating gives CASLPHSSAFHGYTF. The rearrangement uses TRBV19 and TRBJ1-2; no reliable D call. The CDR3 consists of 15 residues. V lost 9 bases to trimming and J lost 6 bases, with 23 bases between them. Germline loops: CDR1 LNHDA, CDR2 SQIVND (reference sequence).

The sample holds a few counts of this clone. The rearrangement links TRBV5-6 to TRBJ1-4; 7 bases agree with TRBD1. The CDR3 is 16 amino acids. The junction had 5 bases not matched to a gene; V was cut back by 1 base and J by 2 bases. CDR1 and CDR2 from the germline V gene are SGHDT and YYEEEE. The DNA for the CDR3 is TGTGCCAGCAGCTTGCATCCGGGACAGACTAATGAAAAACTGTTTTTT. Protein product: CASSLHPGQTNEKLFF.

This clone was seen a handful of times. This sequence joins TRBV28 and TRBJ1-5; TRBD1 agrees at 9 bases. This CDR3 contains 13 residues. Looked up from germline, CDR1 is MDHEN and CDR2 is SYDVKM. The V and J ends lost 5 bases and 7 bases, in that order; junction bases with no gene match: 3. The CDR3 here is CASSDRGDQPQHF. The CDR3, as DNA: TGTGCCAGCAGTGACAGGGGGGACCAGCCCCAGCATTTT.

This chain connects TRBV2 to TRBJ2-3; 10 nucleotides align to TRBD1. V gave up 5 bases and J gave up 6 bases; unmatched junction bases: 11. The CDR3 is 16 residues long. Germline V gene data show CDR1 as SNHLY and CDR2 as FYNNEI. CDR3 DNA sequence: TGTGCCAGCAGTATCTGGTACCCGGGACAGGGGGATACGCAGTATTTT. As protein: CASSIWYPGQGDTQYF.

This clone has only one observation. The chain carries TRBV5-1 and TRBJ2-1; D is ambiguous. Trimming stripped 0 bases from V and 4 bases from J, with 11 bases between. This CDR3 spans 15 amino acids. Germline V gene lookup returns CDR1 SGHRS and CDR2 YFSETQ. As DNA, the CDR3 is TGCGCCAGCAGCTTGGTTATGGGCCCGTACAATGAGCAGTTCTTC. It translates to CASSLVMGPYNEQFF.